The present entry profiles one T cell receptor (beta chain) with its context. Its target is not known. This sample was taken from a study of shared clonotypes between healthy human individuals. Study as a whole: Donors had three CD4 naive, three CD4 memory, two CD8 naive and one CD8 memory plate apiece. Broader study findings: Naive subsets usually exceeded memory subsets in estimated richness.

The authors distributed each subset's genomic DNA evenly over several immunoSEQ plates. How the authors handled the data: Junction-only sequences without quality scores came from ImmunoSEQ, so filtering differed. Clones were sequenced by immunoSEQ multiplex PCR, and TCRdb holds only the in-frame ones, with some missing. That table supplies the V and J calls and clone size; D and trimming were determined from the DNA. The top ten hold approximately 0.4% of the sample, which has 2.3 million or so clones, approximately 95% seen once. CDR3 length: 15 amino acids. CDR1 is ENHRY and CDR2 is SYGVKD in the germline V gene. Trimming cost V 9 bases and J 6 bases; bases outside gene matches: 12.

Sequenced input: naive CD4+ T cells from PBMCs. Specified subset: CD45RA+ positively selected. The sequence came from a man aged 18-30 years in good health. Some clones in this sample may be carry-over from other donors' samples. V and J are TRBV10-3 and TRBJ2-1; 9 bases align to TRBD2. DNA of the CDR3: TGTGCCATATCAGACACCGGGACTAGCTTCAATGAGCAGTTCTTC. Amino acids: CAISDTGTSFNEQFF.